Listed here is a single TCR beta chain. Its cognate antigen is unknown. Produced via immunoSEQ multiplex PCR; TCRdb's table is partial and in-frame only. The sample carries around 58,000 clones, around four fifths recorded once. The record originates from a study of siplizumab effects on memory and regulatory T cells. Study-level findings and limits: Alloreactive sequences tracing back to unstimulated CD4+ memory cells fell significantly with siplizumab. Apparently key alloresponse contributors, naive T cells also seemed more diverse than memory cells.

Sequencing was performed on memory CD4+ T cells sorted from blood. The clonotype was recovered from a human donor in good health.

CDR3 sequence (DNA): TGTGCCAGCAGCTTAACCCTAGCGCCGGACCAAGAGACCCAGTACTTC. Its protein is CASSLTLAPDQETQYF. The rearrangement links TRBV13 to TRBJ2-5; a possible D gene is TRBD2 (6 bases). CDR3 length: 16 residues. Trimming left V 2 bases short and J 0 bases short, with 13 bases between. Germline V gene lookup returns CDR1 PRHDT and CDR2 FYEKMQ (reference sequence).